This paragraph reports one T cell receptor (beta chain). The data derive from a study of blood T cell repertoires in COVID-19. Study in general: Whether acute or convalescent, the COVID-19 samples came from the United States, Italy and Spain. T cells, B-cell-depleted T cells, or PBMCs supplied cDNA or gDNA.

Per the study methods: Amplification of reference gene primers provided the estimated nucleated cell counts. TCRdb keeps only in-frame clones here, not all; method: immunoSEQ multiplex PCR. The V and J calls and clone size come from that table; D and trimming were worked out from the DNA. Among roughly 330,000 clones listed, around 80% were seen once. The TCR sequence derives from a woman aged 50 to 60 with acute or convalescent COVID-19. The source material was peripheral blood.

The CDR3 is CASTLRGGPQETQYF. The CDR3 DNA is TGTGCCAGCACCTTGAGGGGGGGGCCCCAAGAGACCCAGTACTTC. The V gene is TRBV2, the J gene TRBJ2-5; perhaps TRBD2 as D (7 bases). This CDR3 has 15 amino acids. The V end was cut by 7 bases, the J end by 1 base, with 16 bases between. Germline CDR1 SNHLY, CDR2 FYNNEI.